Reported below is one T cell receptor (beta chain). The antigen is unknown. Unique-molecular-identifier-tagged TCR beta cDNA libraries were used. T cells numbering roughly 1 to 10 million yielded approximately 500,000 cDNA molecules. MiXCR, applied by TCRdb to the PCR reads, yields one record per CDR3 protein. In the table there are about 760,000 distinct CDR3 sequences, roughly 30% of which are singletons. The data derive from a study of post-analysis software for immune sequencing data. Study-level information: Clinical courses comprised relapsing-remitting, secondary progressive and progressive-relapsing multiple sclerosis. Findings and limits, study-wide: Pronounced co-clustering by F measure was evident among identically batched samples. In patients, TRBV5-6, TRBV5-1 and TRBV20-1 belonged to five TRBV segments found more frequently than in controls. Diversity measured as normalized Chao1 was significantly lower in multiple sclerosis patients than in controls.

Trimming removed 3 bases at V and 1 base at J, with 13 bases between. CDR3 length equals 15 residues. Germline assignment: CDR1 MDHEN and CDR2 SYDVKM. The chain recombines TRBV28 with TRBJ2-7; D possibly corresponds to TRBD1 (7 bases). Input material: blood. The source is a girl between 5 and 17 years old with multiple sclerosis. CDR3 residues: CASSLAAGGSYEQYF. The CDR3 DNA sequence: TGTGCCAGCAGTTTGGCGGCAGGGGGGTCCTACGAGCAGTACTTC. The full variable domain, in which reference TRBV28 and TRBJ2-7 provide the parts outside the CDR3, is DVKVTQSSRYLVKRTGEKVFLECVQDMDHENMFWYRQDPGLGLRLIYFSYDVKMKEKGDIPEGYSVSREKKERFSLILESASTNQTSMYLCASSLAAGGSYEQYFGPGTRLTVT.